This T cell receptor (beta chain) was sequenced in a study of T cell changes during pregnancy in multiple sclerosis. A single count supports this clone. The method was immunoSEQ multiplex PCR; TCRdb's version includes in-frame clones alone and lacks a portion of them. The sample carries fewer than 40,000 clones, about nine tenths recorded once. There are 16 residues in the CDR3. CDR1 SGHAT and CDR2 FQNNGV come from the germline V gene. With 2 bases removed from V and 2 bases from J, the gap between germline ends came to 16 bases. The sequencing here drew on CD8+ T cells from peripheral blood mononuclear cells, taken after pregnancy. This chain connects TRBV11-2 to TRBJ2-7, with D possibly matching TRBD2 (7 bases). This receptor was obtained from a female donor with multiple sclerosis, enrolled in a pregnancy study. In DNA, the CDR3 is TGTGCCAGCAGCTTATTGGCCGGGGGGCGGACCTACGAGCAGTACTTC. Amino acids: CASSLLAGGRTYEQYF. The full variable domain, with the rest looked up from reference TRBV11-2 and TRBJ2-7, is EAGVAQSPRYKIIEKRQSVAFWCNPISGHATLYWYQQILGQGPKLLIQFQNNGVVDDSQLPKDRFSAERLKGVDSTLKIQPAKLEDSAVYLCASSLLAGGRTYEQYFGPGTRLTVT.